These 2 T cell receptor beta chains were sequenced from one sample in a study of cytomegalovirus exposure and HLA in healthy donors. Amplification used 60 Vbeta primers and 13 Jbeta primers. The repertoire was sequenced with immunoSEQ multiplex PCR; TCRdb's copy has only in-frame clones and lacks some. The table shows over 130,000 clones, with approximately 80% occurring only once. What was sequenced was PBMCs. The receptor set was obtained from a man in his forties in good health and CMV-seronegative.

The rearrangement joins TRBV20-1 to TRBJ2-3; D gene uncertain. V lost 6 bases and J 5 bases, leaving 9 bases between the germline ends. Germline V gene data show CDR1 as DFQATT and CDR2 as SNEGSKA (reference sequence). The CDR3 consists of 11 residues. This CDR3 reads CSAIEIDTQYF. The CDR3 DNA sequence: TGCAGTGCCATAGAAATAGATACGCAGTATTTT.

The chain recombines TRBV6-6 with TRBJ2-3; D possibly corresponds to TRBD2 (6 bases). V lost 8 bases and J lost 0, with 15 bases in between. This CDR3 has 15 amino acids. Germline lookup yields CDR1 MNHNY and CDR2 SVGAGI (reference sequence). DNA for the CDR3: TGTGCCAGCCGCCGTATTAGCGGTAGCACAGATACGCAGTATTTT. This sequence encodes CASRRISGSTDTQYF.